This is a list of T cell receptor beta chains from one sample in a study of blood T cell repertoires in COVID-19. The data were produced by immunoSEQ multiplex PCR, yet TCRdb's version contains in-frame clones alone and is incomplete. This table holds about 53,000 clones, 86% found once. The specimen was peripheral blood. The source is an older man with acute or convalescent COVID-19. CDR3s include the opening cysteine and the closing phenylalanine or tryptophan. The D gene is left open where the match is weak. A clone size is listed for some rows: how often the clone was seen (once, few, many), or a class if it is expanded.

v_gene	abundance	d_gene	len	j_gene	CDR3nt	CDR3aa
TRBV6-5	NA	TRBD1	15	TRBJ1-6	TGTGCCAGCAGTTATGACAGGGGTGGGAATTCACCCCTCCACTTT	CASSYDRGGNSPLHF
TRBV5-1	NA	NA	15	TRBJ1-3	TGCGCCAGCAGCTTGCGGGGAACCGCGGAAAACACCATATATTTT	CASSLRGTAENTIYF
TRBV25-1	once	NA	13	TRBJ1-1	TGTGCCAGCAGTGAAAAGTTGGTGAGTGAAGCTTTCTTT	CASSEKLVSEAFF
TRBV6-5	NA	TRBD1	14	TRBJ1-1	TGTGCCAGCAGAATAGACAGGGGGCCCACTGAAGCTTTCTTT	CASRIDRGPTEAFF
TRBV7-2	NA	NA	15	TRBJ2-2	TGTGCCAGCTCACGGGGGACAGAAGGTCCCGGGGAGCTGTTTTTT	CASSRGTEGPGELFF
TRBV5-4	NA	NA	14	TRBJ2-7	TGTGCCAGCAGACCTAATTCCAGGGGCTACGAGCAGTACTTC	CASRPNSRGYEQYF
TRBV9	NA	TRBD1	15	TRBJ1-5	TGTGCCAGCAGCTTGACAGGGCAGTCAAATCAGCCCCAGCATTTT	CASSLTGQSNQPQHF
TRBV25-1	NA	TRBD2	14	TRBJ2-3	TGTGCCAGCAGCCGGACTAGCGGCACAGATACGCAGTATTTT	CASSRTSGTDTQYF
TRBV19	once	TRBD1	13	TRBJ1-1	TGTGCCAGTAGTGAACAGGGGAGCACTGAAGCTTTCTTT	CASSEQGSTEAFF
TRBV5-4	NA	NA	14	TRBJ2-3	TGTGCCAGCAGCCTCCAGCGTCGGTCAGATACGCAGTATTTT	CASSLQRRSDTQYF
TRBV18	NA	NA	14	TRBJ1-1	TGTGCCAGCTCACCAACGGGATACGACACTGAAGCTTTCTTT	CASSPTGYDTEAFF
TRBV7-2	once	TRBD2	14	TRBJ2-5	TGTGCCAGCTTACTAGCGGGGTTACAAGAGACCCAGTACTTC	CASLLAGLQETQYF
TRBV29-1	NA	TRBD1	12	TRBJ1-1	TGCAGCGTTGAACCCCAGGGGGTGGGAACTTTCTTT	CSVEPQGVGTFF
TRBV12-3/TRBV12-4	NA	NA	12	TRBJ1-2	TGTGCCAGCAGTTTAATGGGGCATGGCTACACCTTC	CASSLMGHGYTF
TRBV6-5	NA	TRBD1	15	TRBJ2-7	TGTGCCAGCAGACTCGGACAGGGTATACCCTACGAGCAGTACTTC	CASRLGQGIPYEQYF
TRBV27	NA	TRBD1	15	TRBJ2-1	TGTGCCAGCAGTGCGCCGGGACAGGGGCACAATGAGCAGTTCTTC	CASSAPGQGHNEQFF
TRBV2	NA	TRBD1	14	TRBJ2-7	TGTGCCAGCACCGTCGGACAGGGCATCTACGAGCAGTACTTC	CASTVGQGIYEQYF
TRBV15	NA	TRBD1	16	TRBJ2-3	TGTGCCACCAGCCCAAGGGGACAGGGTGGGGCAGATACGCAGTATTTT	CATSPRGQGGADTQYF
TRBV5-1	NA	TRBD2	15	TRBJ2-3	TGCGCCAGCAGCACCGGGACTAGCGCGGAGGGTACGCAGTATTTT	CASSTGTSAEGTQYF
TRBV7-3	NA	TRBD2	20	TRBJ2-3	TGTGCCAGCAGCTTACCGGGACAGGGGTTAAATCTAGCGGGGGGGAATACGCAGTATTTT	CASSLPGQGLNLAGGNTQYF
TRBV6-5	NA	NA	14	TRBJ2-3	TGTGCCAGCAGCGGACTCCTTGGGACAGATACGCAGTATTTT	CASSGLLGTDTQYF
TRBV15	NA	NA	16	TRBJ2-1	TGTGCCACCAGCAGAGATCGGATAGGGGCTGGGAATGAGCAGTTCTTC	CATSRDRIGAGNEQFF
TRBV6-5	NA	TRBD1	13	TRBJ2-7	TGTGCCAGCAAAGGACAGGGGATCTACGAGCAGTACTTC	CASKGQGIYEQYF
TRBV5-4	few	TRBD1	14	TRBJ2-3	TGTGCCAGCAGCCTCGACAGGGGTACAGATACGCAGTATTTT	CASSLDRGTDTQYF
TRBV3-1/TRBV3-2	NA	NA	13	TRBJ2-7	TGTGCCAGCACCCTTCTCGGCTCCTACGAGCAGTACTTC	CASTLLGSYEQYF
TRBV19	few	NA	12	TRBJ2-1	TGTGCCAGTAGTATAGGGGGCATTGAGCAGTTCTTC	CASSIGGIEQFF
TRBV3-1/TRBV3-2	NA	NA	14	TRBJ2-5	TGTGCCAGCAGTAAACAGGGGGGGGAGGAGACCCAGTACTTC	CASSKQGGEETQYF
TRBV7-3	few	NA	13	TRBJ1-2	TGTGCCAGCAGCTTCCAACCAGGCTATGGCTACACCTTC	CASSFQPGYGYTF
TRBV29-1	NA	TRBD1	12	TRBJ1-1	TGCAGCATCTGGGACAGCGGGACTGAAGCTTTCTTT	CSIWDSGTEAFF
TRBV6-2/TRBV6-3	NA	TRBD1	16	TRBJ2-5	TGTGCCAGCAGTTACACAAGGGACAGGGTCCGGGAGACCCAGTACTTC	CASSYTRDRVRETQYF
TRBV7-2	NA	TRBD1	16	TRBJ2-7	TGTGCCAGCAGCTTAGGAGGGACAGGGATCTCCTACGAGCAGTACTTC	CASSLGGTGISYEQYF
TRBV18	NA	TRBD1	15	TRBJ1-1	TGTGCCAGCTCACCGATGGGACAGGGTAATACTGAAGCTTTCTTT	CASSPMGQGNTEAFF
TRBV19	NA	TRBD1	13	TRBJ2-5	TGTGCCAGTAGCGACAGGGGGCCAGAGACCCAGTACTTC	CASSDRGPETQYF
TRBV11-1	NA	TRBD1	15	TRBJ1-2	TGTGCCAGCAGCCATGCTGACAGGGGGGGCTATGGCTACACCTTC	CASSHADRGGYGYTF
TRBV3-1/TRBV3-2	NA	NA	14	TRBJ2-3	TGTGCCAGCAGCGCCCACAGGAGGGCAGATACGCAGTATTTT	CASSAHRRADTQYF
TRBV10-3	NA	NA	13	TRBJ2-1	TGTGCCATCTGGGCGGGCCCCTACAATGAGCAGTTCTTC	CAIWAGPYNEQFF
TRBV5-1	few	TRBD1	15	TRBJ1-2	TGCGCCAGCAGCCCGCAGACAGGGCCAGACTATGGCTACACCTTC	CASSPQTGPDYGYTF
TRBV27	NA	TRBD2	19	TRBJ2-1	TGTGCCAGCAGTTTATTCTTCCACGGGGGGGCAAGCTCCTACAATGAGCAGTTCTTC	CASSLFFHGGASSYNEQFF
TRBV11-2	NA	NA	15	TRBJ1-5	TGTGCCAGCAGCTTAGCTGGGGCAGGGAATCAGCCCCAGCATTTT	CASSLAGAGNQPQHF
TRBV7-8	NA	NA	16	TRBJ1-1	TGTGCCAGCAGCTTTTCAACCGGACTCATGAACACTGAAGCTTTCTTT	CASSFSTGLMNTEAFF
TRBV10-1	NA	NA	12	TRBJ1-2	TGCGCCAGCAGTGATACATCCAGTGGCTACACCTTC	CASSDTSSGYTF
TRBV27	NA	TRBD1	15	TRBJ1-3	TGTGCCAGCAGTTTAGACAGGGGGCCTGGAAACACCATATATTTT	CASSLDRGPGNTIYF
TRBV7-8	once	NA	15	TRBJ1-2	TGTGCCAGCAGCTTCCAAAAGGACAGTAACTATGGCTACACCTTC	CASSFQKDSNYGYTF
TRBV27	NA	TRBD2	16	TRBJ2-3	TGTGCCAGCAGTCACCCACTAGCGGGGGACACAGATACGCAGTATTTT	CASSHPLAGDTDTQYF
TRBV3-1/TRBV3-2	NA	NA	17	TRBJ2-2	TGTGCCAGCAGCCAAGATCCAGGAAGTCGGTACACCGGGGAGCTGTTTTTT	CASSQDPGSRYTGELFF
TRBV5-4	NA	TRBD2	15	TRBJ2-5	TGTGCCAGCAGCACAGCGGGGGTGTACCAAGAGACCCAGTACTTC	CASSTAGVYQETQYF
TRBV9	NA	NA	15	TRBJ2-1	TGTGCCAGCAGCGTTTTGGCGGAAATCTACAATGAGCAGTTCTTC	CASSVLAEIYNEQFF
TRBV5-8	NA	NA	11	TRBJ1-2	TGTGCCAGCAGTACGGGGAGAGGCTACACCTTC	CASSTGRGYTF
TRBV12-3/TRBV12-4	NA	NA	13	TRBJ1-1	TGTGCCAGCAGTTTAAAAACTACAACTGAAGCTTTCTTT	CASSLKTTTEAFF
TRBV11-3	NA	TRBD1	17	TRBJ1-1	TGTGCCAGCAGCTTTGAGGGCACAGGGGGACCGAACACTGAAGCTTTCTTT	CASSFEGTGGPNTEAFF
TRBV6-5	NA	NA	14	TRBJ1-4	TGTGCCAGCAGTCCCGACTGGCCTCTCGAAAAACTGTTTTTT	CASSPDWPLEKLFF
TRBV19	NA	TRBD1	14	TRBJ1-1	TGTGCCAGTAGCCTCCAGGGGGCGAACACTGAAGCTTTCTTT	CASSLQGANTEAFF